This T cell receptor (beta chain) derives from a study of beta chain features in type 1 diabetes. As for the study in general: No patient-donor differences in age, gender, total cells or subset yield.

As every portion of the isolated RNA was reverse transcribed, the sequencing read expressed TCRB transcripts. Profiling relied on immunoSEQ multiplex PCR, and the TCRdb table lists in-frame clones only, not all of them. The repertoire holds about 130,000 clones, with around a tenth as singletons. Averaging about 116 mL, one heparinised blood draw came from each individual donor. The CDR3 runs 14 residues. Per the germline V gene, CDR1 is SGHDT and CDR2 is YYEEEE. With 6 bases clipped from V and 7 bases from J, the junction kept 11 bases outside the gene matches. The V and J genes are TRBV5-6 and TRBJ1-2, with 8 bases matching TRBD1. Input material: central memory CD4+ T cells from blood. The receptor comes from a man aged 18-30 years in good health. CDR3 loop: CASTDSQGALGYTF. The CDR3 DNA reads TGTGCCAGCACCGACTCTCAGGGGGCGCTTGGCTACACCTTC.